This T cell receptor beta chain is drawn from a study of T-cell reconstitution after alpha-beta-depleted transplantation in children. This clonotype was observed many times. This CDR3 comprises 13 residues. CDR1 and CDR2 from the germline V gene are DFQATT and SNEGSKA (reference sequence). Trimming took off 1 base at V and 10 bases at J, with 11 bases between the two ends. A TCRbeta library incorporating unique molecular identifiers was prepared. From the PCR reads, TCRdb called clonotypes with MiXCR, one entry per CDR3 protein. Altogether more than 60,000 distinct CDR3 sequences are present, about 7.3% being singletons, with the ten largest covering less than 3%.

This TCR was sampled from a human donor who donated a stem cell graft to a child with acute lymphoblastic leukemia. The rearrangement joins TRBV20-1 to TRBJ1-6, with a tentative D call TRBD1 (5 bases). The source material was PBMCs from the stem cell graft donor, sampled from the stem cell graft. CDR3 coding DNA: TGCAGTGCTAGAGTTCCAGGGCCCTCACCCCTCCACTTT. Translation: CSARVPGPSPLHF.